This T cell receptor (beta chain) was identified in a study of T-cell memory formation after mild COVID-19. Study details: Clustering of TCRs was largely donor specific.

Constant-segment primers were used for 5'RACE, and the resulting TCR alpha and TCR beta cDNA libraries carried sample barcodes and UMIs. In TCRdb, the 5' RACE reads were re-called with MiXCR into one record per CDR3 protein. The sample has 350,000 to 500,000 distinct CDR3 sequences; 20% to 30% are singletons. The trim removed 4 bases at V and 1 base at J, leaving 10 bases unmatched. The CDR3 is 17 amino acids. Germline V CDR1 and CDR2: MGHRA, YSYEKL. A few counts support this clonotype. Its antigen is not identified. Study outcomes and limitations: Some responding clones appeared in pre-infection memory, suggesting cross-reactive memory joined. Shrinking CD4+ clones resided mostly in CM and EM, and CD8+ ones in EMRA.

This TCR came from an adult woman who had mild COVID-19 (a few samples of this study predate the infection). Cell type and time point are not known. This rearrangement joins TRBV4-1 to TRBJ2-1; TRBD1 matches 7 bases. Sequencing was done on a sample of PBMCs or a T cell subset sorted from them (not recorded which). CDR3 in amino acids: CASSRTGVASSYNEQFF. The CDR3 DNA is TGCGCCAGCAGCCGCACAGGGGTCGCCAGTTCCTACAATGAGCAGTTCTTC.